The clone carrying this T cell receptor (beta chain) was seen a few times. Its antigen remains unknown. CDR1 and CDR2 from the germline V gene are SGDLS and YYNGEE. The CDR3 consists of 15 residues. Trimming stripped 3 bases from V and 0 bases from J, with 13 bases between. RNA extraction and reverse transcription yielded cDNA as sequencing template. TCRdb keeps only in-frame clones here, not all; method: immunoSEQ multiplex PCR. Of 90,000 to 100,000 clones listed, about 40% are singletons. The record originates from a study of CD8+ T cells in alopecia areata. General study findings and limits: It was lesional scalp, especially alopecia totalis/universalis, that showed higher clonality than normal scalp. Sequencing of scalp samples also includes resident alphabeta T cells from normal skin. TCR sharing across patients was less clear than in mice, possibly HLA-related.

The receptor comes from a human donor with alopecia areata. The chain carries TRBV9 and TRBJ2-7; the D gene could be TRBD1 or TRBD2 (5 bases each). Sequenced material: CD4+ T cells sorted from blood. The CDR3 region has the DNA TGTGCCAGCAGCGCGGGGCCCTCCAGCTCCTACGAGCAGTACTTC. Protein: CASSAGPSSSYEQYF.